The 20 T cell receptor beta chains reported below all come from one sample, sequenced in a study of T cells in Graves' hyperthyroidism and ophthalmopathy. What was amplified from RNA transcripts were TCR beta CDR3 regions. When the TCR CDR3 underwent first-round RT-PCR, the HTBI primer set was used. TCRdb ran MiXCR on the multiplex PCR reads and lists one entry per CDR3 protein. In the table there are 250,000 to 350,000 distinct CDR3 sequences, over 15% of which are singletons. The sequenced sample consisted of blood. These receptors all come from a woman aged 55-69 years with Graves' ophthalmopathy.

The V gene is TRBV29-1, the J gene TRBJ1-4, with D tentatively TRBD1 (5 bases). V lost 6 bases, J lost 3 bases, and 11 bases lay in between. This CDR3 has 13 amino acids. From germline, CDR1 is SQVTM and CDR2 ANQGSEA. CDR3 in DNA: TGCAGCGTGACACGGACACCTAATGAAAAACTGTTTTTT. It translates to CSVTRTPNEKLFF.

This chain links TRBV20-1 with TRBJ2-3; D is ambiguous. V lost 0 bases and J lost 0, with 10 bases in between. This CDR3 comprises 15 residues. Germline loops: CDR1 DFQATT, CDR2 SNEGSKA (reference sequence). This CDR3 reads CSARDAVSSTDTQYF. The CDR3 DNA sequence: TGCAGTGCTAGAGATGCCGTTTCGAGCACAGATACGCAGTATTTT.

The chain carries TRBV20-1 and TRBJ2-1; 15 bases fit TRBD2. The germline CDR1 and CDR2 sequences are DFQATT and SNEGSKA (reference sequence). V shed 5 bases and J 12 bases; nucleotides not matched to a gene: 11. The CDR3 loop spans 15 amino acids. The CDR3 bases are TGCAGTGCTGCCCACGGGACTAGCGGGAGGTCGGGGCAGTTCTTC. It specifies CSAAHGTSGRSGQFF.

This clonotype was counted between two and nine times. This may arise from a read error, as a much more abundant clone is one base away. The CDR3 coding sequence is TGTGCCAGCAGTCCCACGTGGGGAAGGGGGGGTCCATCAGAGACCCAGTACTTC. Its protein product is CASSPTWGRGGPSETQYF. The rearrangement uses TRBV12-3 or TRBV12-4 and TRBJ2-5; perhaps TRBD2 as D (7 bases). Trimming shortened V by 5 bases and J by 4 bases, and 26 bases separated the two germline ends. This CDR3 comprises 18 residues.

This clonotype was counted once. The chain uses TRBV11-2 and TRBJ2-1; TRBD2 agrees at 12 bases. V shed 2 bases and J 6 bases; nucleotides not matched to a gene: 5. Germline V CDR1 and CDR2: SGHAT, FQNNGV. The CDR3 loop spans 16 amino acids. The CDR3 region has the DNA TGTGCCAGCAGCTTATCGCCGGGACTAGCGGGCAATGAGCAGTTCTTC. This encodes CASSLSPGLAGNEQFF.

The DNA for the CDR3 is TGTGCCAGCAGCTTGGGCTGGGGAAGCACTGGAAACACCATATATTTT. This sequence encodes CASSLGWGSTGNTIYF. The chain is built from TRBV7-6 and TRBJ1-3; D gene ambiguous. CDR3 size: 16 residues. CDR1 and CDR2 from the germline V gene are SGHVS and FNYEAQ. The V gene lost 3 bases and the J gene lost 2 bases, with 14 bases spanning the gap.

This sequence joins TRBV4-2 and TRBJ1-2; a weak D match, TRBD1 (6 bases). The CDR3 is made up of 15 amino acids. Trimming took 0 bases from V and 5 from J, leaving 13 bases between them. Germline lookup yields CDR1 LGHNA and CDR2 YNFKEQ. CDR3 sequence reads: CASSQDRGDIYGYTF. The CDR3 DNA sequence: TGTGCCAGCAGCCAAGATAGGGGGGATATTTATGGCTACACCTTC.

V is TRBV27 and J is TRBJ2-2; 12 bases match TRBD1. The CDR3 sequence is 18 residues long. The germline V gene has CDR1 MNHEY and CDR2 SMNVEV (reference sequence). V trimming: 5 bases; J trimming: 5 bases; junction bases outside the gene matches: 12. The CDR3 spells CASSLPGQGAQNTGELFF. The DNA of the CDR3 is TGTGCCAGCAGTCTCCCGGGACAGGGGGCGCAGAATACCGGGGAGCTGTTTTTT.

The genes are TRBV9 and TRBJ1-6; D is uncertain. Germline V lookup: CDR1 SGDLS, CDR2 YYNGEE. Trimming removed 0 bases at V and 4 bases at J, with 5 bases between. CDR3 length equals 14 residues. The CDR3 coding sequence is TGTGCCAGCAGCGTAGCAATTTATAATTCACCCCTCCACTTT. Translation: CASSVAIYNSPLHF.

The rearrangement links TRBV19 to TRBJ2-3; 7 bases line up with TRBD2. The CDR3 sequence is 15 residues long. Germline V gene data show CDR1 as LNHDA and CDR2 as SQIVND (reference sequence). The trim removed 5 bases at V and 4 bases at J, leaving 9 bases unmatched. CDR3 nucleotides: TGTGCCAGTAGTCTAGGGGAGGGCCGCGCAGATACGCAGTATTTT. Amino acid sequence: CASSLGEGRADTQYF.

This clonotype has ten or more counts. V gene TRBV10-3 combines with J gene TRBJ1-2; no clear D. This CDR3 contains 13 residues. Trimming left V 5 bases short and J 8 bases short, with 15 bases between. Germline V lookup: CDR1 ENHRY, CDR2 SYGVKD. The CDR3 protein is CAISPSQTDGYTF. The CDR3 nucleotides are TGTGCCATCAGTCCCTCACAGACGGACGGCTACACCTTC.

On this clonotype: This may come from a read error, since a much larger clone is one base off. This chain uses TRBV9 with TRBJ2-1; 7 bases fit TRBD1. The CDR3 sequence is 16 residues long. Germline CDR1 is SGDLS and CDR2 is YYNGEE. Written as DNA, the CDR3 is TGTGCCAGCACCGTAGAGGGGGCACTTGAGGCCAATGAGCAGTTCTTC. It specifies CASTVEGALEANEQFF.

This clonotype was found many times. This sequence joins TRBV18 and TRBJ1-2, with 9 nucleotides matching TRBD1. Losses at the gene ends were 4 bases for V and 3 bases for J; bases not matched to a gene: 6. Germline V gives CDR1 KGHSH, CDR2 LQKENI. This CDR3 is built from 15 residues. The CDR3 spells CASSQSRDRDYGYTF. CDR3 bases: TGTGCCAGCTCACAGTCCCGGGACAGGGACTATGGCTACACCTTC.

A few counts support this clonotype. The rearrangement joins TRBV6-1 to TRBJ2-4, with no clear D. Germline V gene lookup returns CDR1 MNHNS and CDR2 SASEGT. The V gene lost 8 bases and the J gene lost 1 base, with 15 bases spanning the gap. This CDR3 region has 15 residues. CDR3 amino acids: CASQNSGSAKNIQYF. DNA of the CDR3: TGTGCCAGCCAGAATTCAGGCTCTGCCAAAAACATTCAGTACTTC.

CDR3 nucleotide sequence: TGTGCCAGCAGTGAACTGGGGGACAGGGGGCGCGACTATGGCTACACCTTC. This encodes CASSELGDRGRDYGYTF. The J gene is TRBJ1-2, the V gene TRBV6-1; 12 bases line up with TRBD1. The CDR3 length is 17 residues. Germline trimming cut 2 bases from V and 3 bases from J; bases unmatched to any gene: 7. The V gene's germline CDR1 is MNHNS and CDR2 SASEGT.

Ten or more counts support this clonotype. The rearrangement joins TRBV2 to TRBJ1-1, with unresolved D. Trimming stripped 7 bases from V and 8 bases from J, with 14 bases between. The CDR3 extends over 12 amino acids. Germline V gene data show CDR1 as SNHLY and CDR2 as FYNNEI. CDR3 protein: CASNPWTEEAFF. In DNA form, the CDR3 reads TGTGCCAGCAATCCCTGGACCGAAGAAGCTTTCTTT.

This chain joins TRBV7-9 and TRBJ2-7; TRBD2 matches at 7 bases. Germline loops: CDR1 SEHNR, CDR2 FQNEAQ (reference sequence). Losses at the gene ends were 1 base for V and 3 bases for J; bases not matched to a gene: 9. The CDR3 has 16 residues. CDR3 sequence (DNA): TGTGCCAGCAGCTTAGTCTCGGGGGGTCCCCTCTACGAGCAGTACTTC. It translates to CASSLVSGGPLYEQYF.

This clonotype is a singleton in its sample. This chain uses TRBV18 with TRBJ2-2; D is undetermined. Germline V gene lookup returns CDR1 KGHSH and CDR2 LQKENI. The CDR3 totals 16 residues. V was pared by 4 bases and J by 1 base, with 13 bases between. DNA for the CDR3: TGTGCCAGCTCACAACAGAGACTTGAGAACACCGGGGAGCTGTTTTTT. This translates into CASSQQRLENTGELFF.

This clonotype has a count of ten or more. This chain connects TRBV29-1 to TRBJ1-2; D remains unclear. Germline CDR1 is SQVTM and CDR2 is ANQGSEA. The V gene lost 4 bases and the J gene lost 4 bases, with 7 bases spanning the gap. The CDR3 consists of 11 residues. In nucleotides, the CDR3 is TGCAGCGTTGGCTCAGGCTATGGCTACACCTTC. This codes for CSVGSGYGYTF.

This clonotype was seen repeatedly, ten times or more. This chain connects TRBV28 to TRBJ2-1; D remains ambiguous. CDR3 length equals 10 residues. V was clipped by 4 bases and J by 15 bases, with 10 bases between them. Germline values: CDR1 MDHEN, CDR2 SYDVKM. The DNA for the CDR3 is TGTGCCAGCAGTTCAACACAGTCGTTCTTC. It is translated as CASSSTQSFF.